The clone carrying this T cell receptor (beta chain) was counted a few times. Antigen specificity is unknown. Unique molecular identifiers were used to barcode this TCRbeta library. TCRdb recomputed calls from the PCR reads with MiXCR, one row per CDR3 protein. This table holds around 440,000 distinct CDR3 sequences, over 9.5% found once. The record originates from a study of T-cell reconstitution after alpha-beta-depleted transplantation in children. Overall study findings and caveats: Several hundred expanded graft clones reportedly gave rise to the alpha-beta T cells present about two months after transplant. After one year, T-cell counts and TCRbeta diversity mostly came from new T cells. Surviving recipient T cells and intrathymic progenitors accounted for some patients' high TCRbeta diversity at day 60.

The CDR3 runs to 14 residues. Looked up from germline, CDR1 is ENHRY and CDR2 is SYGVKD. V gave up 2 bases and J gave up 4 bases, with 10 bases separating them. This chain links TRBV10-3 with TRBJ2-3; D perhaps matches TRBD1 (5 bases). The sequence was collected from a child aged 2 to 15 with inherited bone marrow failure, due to receive a stem cell transplant. This specimen was PBMCs, taken before TCRalphabeta/CD19-depleted stem cell transplant. DNA for the CDR3: TGTGCCATCAGTGAGATCAGGGTACCAGATACGCAGTATTTT. Translating gives CAISEIRVPDTQYF.